Here is one T cell receptor (beta chain) with its context. Its target is unknown. The sample is drawn from a study of shared clonotypes between healthy human individuals. Regarding the study as a whole: In having few donors, the study represented limited genetic and exposure-history diversity. When compared with the clonotypes that were shared by all four sorted-subset donors, the non-shared clonotypes turned out to have lower generation probabilities.

V was shortened by 4 bases and J by 4 bases, with 12 bases between the two germline ends. Per germline, CDR1 SGHDT and CDR2 YYEEEE. The CDR3 sequence is 13 residues long. Naive CD45RA+ and memory CD45RA-negative subsets were split from CD4+ cells. Sorted-subset replicate PCR reactions were performed with approximately 180 ng DNA, corresponding to 25,000 to 35,000 T cell genomes. Repertoires were generated with immunoSEQ multiplex PCR, while TCRdb's copy carries only in-frame clones and drops some. The sample shows more than 2 million clones, about 94% of them seen only once. The clonotype comes from a man in his late teens or twenties in good health. The specimen sequenced was naive CD4+ T cells sorted from blood. Regarding subset: CD45RA+ positively selected. The chain is built from TRBV5-6 and TRBJ2-7; D is possibly TRBD2 (5 bases). CDR3 sequence reads: CASSPGVTYEQYF. The CDR3 nucleotides are TGTGCCAGCAGCCCCGGGGTTACGTACGAGCAGTACTTC.